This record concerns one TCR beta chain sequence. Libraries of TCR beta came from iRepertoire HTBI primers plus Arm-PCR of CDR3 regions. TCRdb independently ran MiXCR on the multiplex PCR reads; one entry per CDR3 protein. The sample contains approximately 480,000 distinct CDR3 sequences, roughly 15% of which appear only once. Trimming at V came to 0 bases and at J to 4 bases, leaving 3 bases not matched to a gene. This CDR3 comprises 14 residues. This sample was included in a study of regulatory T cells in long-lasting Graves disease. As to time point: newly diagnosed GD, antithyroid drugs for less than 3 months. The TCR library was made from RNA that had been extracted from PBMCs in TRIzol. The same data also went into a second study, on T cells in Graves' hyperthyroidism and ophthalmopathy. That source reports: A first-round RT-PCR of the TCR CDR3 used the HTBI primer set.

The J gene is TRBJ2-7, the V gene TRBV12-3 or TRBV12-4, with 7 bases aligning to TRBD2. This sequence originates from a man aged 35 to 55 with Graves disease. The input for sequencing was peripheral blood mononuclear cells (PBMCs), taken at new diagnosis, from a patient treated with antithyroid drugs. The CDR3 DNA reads TGTGCCAGCAGTTTAGCGGGAGGGTGGTACGAGCAGTACTTC. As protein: CASSLAGGWYEQYF.